This record covers a single T cell receptor beta chain. The study ran its PCR with 60 Vbeta and 13 Jbeta primers. This table comes from immunoSEQ multiplex PCR, and its TCRdb copy is limited to in-frame clones, with some not included. Found here are about 95,000 clones, around three quarters of them singletons; the top ten hold roughly 5.4%. The data belong to a study of cytomegalovirus exposure and HLA in healthy donors. Trimming took off 0 bases at V and 1 base at J, with 10 bases between the two ends. Per germline, CDR1 SGHRS and CDR2 YFSETQ. The CDR3 totals 15 residues. The chain combines TRBV5-1 with TRBJ1-2; no definite D call. This TCR was recovered from a man aged 25-45 years in good health and CMV-seropositive. The sequenced sample consisted of PBMCs. CDR3 amino acids: CASSLDPGSNYGYTF. As DNA, the CDR3 is TGCGCCAGCAGCTTGGATCCAGGAAGTAACTATGGCTACACCTTC. Full variable domain (missing parts from reference TRBV5-1 and TRBJ1-2): KAGVTQTPRYLIKTRGQQVTLSCSPISGHRSVSWYQQTPGQGLQFLFEYFSETQRNKGNFPGRFSGRQFSNSRSEMNVSTLELGDSALYLCASSLDPGSNYGYTFGSGTRLTVV.